The TCR beta chain under discussion was sequenced for a study of CD8+ T cells in alopecia areata. Study as a whole: Patients in the study were on tofacitinib for 6 to 18 months, then off it for 6 months.

cDNA reverse transcribed from extracted RNA served as the sequencing template. Profiled with immunoSEQ multiplex PCR; TCRdb holds only in-frame clones, not every one. The sample holds over 100,000 clones, about 50% seen once. The germline CDR1 and CDR2 sequences are SGHDT and YYEEEE. The CDR3 runs 15 residues. The V and J ends lost 4 bases and 4 bases, in that order; junction bases with no gene match: 7. This clonotype was obtained from a human donor with alopecia areata. The sequences come from CD8+ T cells sorted from blood, collected at week 0. The chain links TRBV5-6 to TRBJ2-2; 7 bases agree with TRBD1. The CDR3 DNA reads as TGTGCCAGCAGCCCTGGACAGGACTTCACCGGGGAGCTGTTTTTT. Encoded protein: CASSPGQDFTGELFF.